This TCR beta chain emerged from a study of T-cell memory formation after mild COVID-19. Study summary: Largely, TCR clusters stayed within a single donor.

MiXCR, applied by TCRdb to the 5' RACE reads, yields one record per CDR3 protein. The sample holds hundreds of thousands of distinct CDR3 sequences, 15% to 20% seen once. Specimen: PBMCs or a T cell subset sorted from them (not recorded which). The TCR comes from an adult woman who had mild COVID-19 (a few samples of this study predate the infection). Cell type and time point are not known.

In DNA form, the CDR3 reads TGTGCCAGTAGTATGGGGGATAGCACAGATACGCAGTATTTT. Translating gives CASSMGDSTDTQYF. J is TRBJ2-3 and V is TRBV19; D could derive from TRBD1 or TRBD2 (5 bases each). Germline V CDR1 and CDR2: LNHDA, SQIVND (reference sequence). The germline V and J ends were trimmed by 3 bases and 0 bases, with 7 bases remaining between them. The CDR3 is made up of 14 amino acids.